The source of this T cell receptor beta chain is a study of CD8+ T cells in alopecia areata. At the level of the study: Treated patients were given 5 to 10 mg oral tofacitinib twice daily. Study conclusions and caveats: The study found higher clonality in lesional than normal scalp, especially in alopecia totalis/universalis.

Treatment indicated: oral pan-JAK inhibitor, 5-10 mg twice daily. Concerning this clone: Its antigen is still unknown.

As the sequencing template, cDNA was produced by extracting RNA and reverse transcribing it. Sequencing used immunoSEQ multiplex PCR; TCRdb keeps in-frame clones, though not all of them. The data show over 150,000 clones, with around 60% seen just once and approximately 0.7% held by the top ten. The CDR3 is made up of 17 amino acids. V lost 4 bases and J 0 bases, leaving 16 bases between the germline ends. Germline CDR1 SGHRS, CDR2 YFSETQ. The sequencing used CD4+ T cells sorted from blood, collected at week 4, from a patient treated with tofacitinib. This TCR derives from a human donor with alopecia areata. This chain links TRBV5-1 with TRBJ2-2; perhaps TRBD2 as D (6 bases). CDR3 bases: TGCGCCAGCAGCCCAGGGAGGAGGGTCACGAACACCGGGGAGCTGTTTTTT. Encoded protein: CASSPGRRVTNTGELFF. The full variable domain, its missing parts supplied by reference TRBV5-1 and TRBJ2-2, is KAGVTQTPRYLIKTRGQQVTLSCSPISGHRSVSWYQQTPGQGLQFLFEYFSETQRNKGNFPGRFSGRQFSNSRSEMNVSTLELGDSALYLCASSPGRRVTNTGELFFGEGSRLTVL.